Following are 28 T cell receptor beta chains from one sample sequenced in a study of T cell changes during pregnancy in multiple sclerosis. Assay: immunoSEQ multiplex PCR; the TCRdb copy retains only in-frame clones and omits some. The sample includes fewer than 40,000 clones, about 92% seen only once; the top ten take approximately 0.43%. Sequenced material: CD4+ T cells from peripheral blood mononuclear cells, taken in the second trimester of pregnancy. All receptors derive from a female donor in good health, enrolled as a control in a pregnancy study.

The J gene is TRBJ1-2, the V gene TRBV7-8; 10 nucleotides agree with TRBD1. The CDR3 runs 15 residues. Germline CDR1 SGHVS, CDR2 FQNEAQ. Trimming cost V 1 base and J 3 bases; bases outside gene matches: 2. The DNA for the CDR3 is TGTGCCAGCAGCTTAGAGGACAGGGGGTACTATGGCTACACCTTC. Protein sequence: CASSLEDRGYYGYTF.

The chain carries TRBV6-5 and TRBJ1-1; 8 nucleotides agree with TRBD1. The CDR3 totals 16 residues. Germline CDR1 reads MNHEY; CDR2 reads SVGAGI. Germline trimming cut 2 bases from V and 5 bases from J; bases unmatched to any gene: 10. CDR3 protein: CASSYLTFRGLTEAFF. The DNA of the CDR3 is TGTGCCAGCAGTTACCTTACGTTCAGGGGGCTTACTGAAGCTTTCTTT.

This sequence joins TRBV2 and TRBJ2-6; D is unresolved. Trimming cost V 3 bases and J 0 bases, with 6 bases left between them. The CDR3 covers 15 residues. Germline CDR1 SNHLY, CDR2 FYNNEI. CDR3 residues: CASSDPGSGANVLTF. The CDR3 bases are TGTGCCAGCAGTGATCCCGGCTCTGGGGCCAACGTCCTGACTTTC.

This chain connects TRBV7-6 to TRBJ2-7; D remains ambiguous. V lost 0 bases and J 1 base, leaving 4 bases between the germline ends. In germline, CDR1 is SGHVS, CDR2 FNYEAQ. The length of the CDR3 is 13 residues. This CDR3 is CASSLAQSYEQYF. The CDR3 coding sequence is TGTGCCAGCAGCTTAGCACAATCCTACGAGCAGTACTTC.

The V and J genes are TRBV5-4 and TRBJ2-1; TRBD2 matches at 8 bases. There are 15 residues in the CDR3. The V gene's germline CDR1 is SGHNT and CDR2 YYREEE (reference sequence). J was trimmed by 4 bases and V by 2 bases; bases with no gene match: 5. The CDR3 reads CASSFSSGSYNEQFF. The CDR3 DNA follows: TGTGCCAGCAGCTTCTCTAGCGGGTCGTACAATGAGCAGTTCTTC.

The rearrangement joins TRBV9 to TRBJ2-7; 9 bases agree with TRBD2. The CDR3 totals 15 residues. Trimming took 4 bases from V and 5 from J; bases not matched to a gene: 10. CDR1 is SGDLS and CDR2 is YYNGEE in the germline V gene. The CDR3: CASSPSGTSIHEQYF. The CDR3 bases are TGTGCCAGCAGCCCGTCCGGGACTAGCATCCACGAGCAGTACTTC. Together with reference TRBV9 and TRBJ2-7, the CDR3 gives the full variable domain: DSGVTQTPKHLITATGQRVTLRCSPRSGDLSVYWYQQSLDQGLQFLIQYYNGEERAKGNILERFSAQQFPDLHSELNLSSLELGDSALYFCASSPSGTSIHEQYFGPGTRLTVT.

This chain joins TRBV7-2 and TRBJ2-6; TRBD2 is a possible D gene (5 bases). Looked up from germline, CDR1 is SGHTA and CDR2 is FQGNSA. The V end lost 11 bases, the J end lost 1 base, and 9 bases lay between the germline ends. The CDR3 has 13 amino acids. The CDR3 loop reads CAHSVSGANVLTF. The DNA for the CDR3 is TGTGCCCATAGCGTTTCTGGGGCCAACGTCCTGACTTTC. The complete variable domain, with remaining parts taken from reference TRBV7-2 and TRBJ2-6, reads GAGVSQSPSNKVTEKGKDVELRCDPISGHTALYWYRQSLGQGLEFLIYFQGNSAPDKSGLPSDRFSAERTGGSVSTLTIQRTQQEDSAVYLCAHSVSGANVLTFGAGSRLTVL.

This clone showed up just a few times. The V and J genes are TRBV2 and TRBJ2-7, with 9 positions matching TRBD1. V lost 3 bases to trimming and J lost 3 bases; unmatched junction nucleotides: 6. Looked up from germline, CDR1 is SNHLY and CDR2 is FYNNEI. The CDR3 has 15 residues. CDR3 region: CASSDRGQGLYEQYF. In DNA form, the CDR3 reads TGTGCCAGCAGTGATAGGGGACAGGGCCTCTACGAGCAGTACTTC. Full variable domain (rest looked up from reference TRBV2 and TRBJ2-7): EPEVTQTPSHQVTQMGQEVILRCVPISNHLYFYWYRQILGQKVEFLVSFYNNEISEKSEIFDDQFSVERPDGSNFTLKIRSTKLEDSAMYFCASSDRGQGLYEQYFGPGTRLTVT.

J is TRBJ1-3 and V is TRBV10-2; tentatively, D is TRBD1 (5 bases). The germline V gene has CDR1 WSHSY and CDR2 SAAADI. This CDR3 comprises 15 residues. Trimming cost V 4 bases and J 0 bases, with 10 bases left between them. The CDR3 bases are TGCGCCAGCAGTGTGGGGGGTCCCTCTGGAAACACCATATATTTT. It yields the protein CASSVGGPSGNTIYF.

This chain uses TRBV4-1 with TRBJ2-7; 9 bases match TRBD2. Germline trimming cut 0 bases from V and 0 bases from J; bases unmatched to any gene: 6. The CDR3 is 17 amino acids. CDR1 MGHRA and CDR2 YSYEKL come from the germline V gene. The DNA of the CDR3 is TGCGCCAGCAGCCAAGAGGACAGGACTAGCGCCTCCTACGAGCAGTACTTC. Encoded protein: CASSQEDRTSASYEQYF.

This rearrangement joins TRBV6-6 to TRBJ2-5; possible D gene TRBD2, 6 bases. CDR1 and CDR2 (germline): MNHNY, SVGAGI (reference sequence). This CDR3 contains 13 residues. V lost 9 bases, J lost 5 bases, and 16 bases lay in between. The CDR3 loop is CARSRGRGETQYF. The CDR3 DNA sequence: TGTGCCAGATCGAGGGGCCGGGGGGAGACCCAGTACTTC.

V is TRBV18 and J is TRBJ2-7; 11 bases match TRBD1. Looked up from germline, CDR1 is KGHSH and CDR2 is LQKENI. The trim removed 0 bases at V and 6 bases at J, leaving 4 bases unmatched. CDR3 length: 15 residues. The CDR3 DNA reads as TGTGCCAGCTCACCACCTGGACAGGGGGCTGGCGAGCAGTACTTC. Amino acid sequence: CASSPPGQGAGEQYF.

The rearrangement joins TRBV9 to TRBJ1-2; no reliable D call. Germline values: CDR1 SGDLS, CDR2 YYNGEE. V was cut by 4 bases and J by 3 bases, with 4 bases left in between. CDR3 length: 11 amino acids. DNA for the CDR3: TGTGCCAGCAGCCGAGACTATGGCTACACCTTC. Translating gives CASSRDYGYTF.

CDR3 region: CASSLARGRGGHGYTF. In DNA form, the CDR3 reads TGTGCCAGCAGCTTGGCCAGGGGGCGAGGGGGGCATGGCTACACCTTC. The chain uses TRBV5-4 and TRBJ1-2, with 8 bases identical to TRBD1. The length of the CDR3 is 16 residues. In germline, CDR1 is SGHNT, CDR2 YYREEE (reference sequence). V lost 0 bases, J lost 6 bases, and 10 bases stayed unmatched.

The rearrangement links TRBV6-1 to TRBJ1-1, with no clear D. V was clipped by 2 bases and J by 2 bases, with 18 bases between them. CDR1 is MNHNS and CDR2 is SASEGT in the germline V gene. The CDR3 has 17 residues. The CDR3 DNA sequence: TGTGCCAGCAGTGAACACGGGAAAGGGCGGGTAAACACTGAAGCTTTCTTT. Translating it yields CASSEHGKGRVNTEAFF.

CDR3 loop: CASSKTQGTVLYEQYF. CDR3 nucleotide sequence: TGTGCCAGCAGTAAAACCCAAGGGACAGTCCTCTACGAGCAGTACTTC. J is TRBJ2-7 and V is TRBV27; 7 bases agree with TRBD1. The CDR3 covers 16 residues. V shed 5 bases, J shed 3 bases, and the junction held 13 bases outside the gene matches. Germline-derived CDR1 and CDR2 are MNHEY and SMNVEV (reference sequence).

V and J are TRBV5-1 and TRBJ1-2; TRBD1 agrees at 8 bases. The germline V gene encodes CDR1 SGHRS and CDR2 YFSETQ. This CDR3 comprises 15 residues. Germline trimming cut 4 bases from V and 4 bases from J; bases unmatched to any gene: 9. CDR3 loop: CASSPRQGSAYGYTF. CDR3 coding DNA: TGCGCCAGCAGCCCTCGACAGGGGAGCGCCTATGGCTACACCTTC.

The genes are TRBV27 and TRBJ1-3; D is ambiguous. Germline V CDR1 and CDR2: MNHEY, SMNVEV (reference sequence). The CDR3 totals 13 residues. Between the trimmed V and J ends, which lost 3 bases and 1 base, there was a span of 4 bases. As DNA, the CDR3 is TGTGCCAGCAGTTTGAGATCTGGAAACACCATATATTTT. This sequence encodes CASSLRSGNTIYF.

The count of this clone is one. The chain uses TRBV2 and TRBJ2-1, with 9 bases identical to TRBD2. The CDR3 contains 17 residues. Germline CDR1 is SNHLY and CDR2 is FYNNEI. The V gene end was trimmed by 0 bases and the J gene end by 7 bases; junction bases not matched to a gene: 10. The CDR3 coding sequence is TGTGCCAGCAGTGAAGCCTTGACTAGCGGTGGGTGGAATGAGCAGTTCTTC. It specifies CASSEALTSGGWNEQFF.

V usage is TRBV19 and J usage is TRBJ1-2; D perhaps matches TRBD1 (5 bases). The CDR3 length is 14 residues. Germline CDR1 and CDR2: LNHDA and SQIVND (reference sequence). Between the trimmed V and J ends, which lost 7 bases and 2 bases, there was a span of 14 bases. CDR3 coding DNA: TGTGCCAGTACTTGGCCTGGGGCGAACTATGGCTACACCTTC. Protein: CASTWPGANYGYTF.

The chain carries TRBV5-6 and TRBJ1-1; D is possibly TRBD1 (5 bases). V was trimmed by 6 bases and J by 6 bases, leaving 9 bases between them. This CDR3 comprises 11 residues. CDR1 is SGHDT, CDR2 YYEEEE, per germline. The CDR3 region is CASIQGSEAFF. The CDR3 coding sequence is TGTGCCAGCATTCAGGGTTCTGAAGCTTTCTTT. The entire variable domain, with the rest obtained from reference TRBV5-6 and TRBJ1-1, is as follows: DAGVTQSPTHLIKTRGQQVTLRCSPKSGHDTVSWYQQALGQGPQFIFQYYEEEERQRGNFPDRFSGHQFPNYSSELNVNALLLGDSALYLCASIQGSEAFFGQGTRLTVV.

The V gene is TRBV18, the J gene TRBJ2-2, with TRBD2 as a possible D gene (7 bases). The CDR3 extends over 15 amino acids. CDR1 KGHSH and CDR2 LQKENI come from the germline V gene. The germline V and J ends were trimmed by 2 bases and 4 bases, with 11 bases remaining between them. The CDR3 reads CASSPRAGATGELFF. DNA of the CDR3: TGTGCCAGCTCACCAAGGGCGGGGGCCACCGGGGAGCTGTTTTTT.

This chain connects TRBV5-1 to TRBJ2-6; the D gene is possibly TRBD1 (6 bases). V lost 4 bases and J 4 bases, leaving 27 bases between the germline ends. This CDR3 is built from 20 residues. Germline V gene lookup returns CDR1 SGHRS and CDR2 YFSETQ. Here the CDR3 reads CASSPEAVDRHFSGANVLTF. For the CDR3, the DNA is TGCGCCAGCAGCCCCGAAGCGGTGGACAGACATTTCTCCGGGGCCAACGTCCTGACTTTC. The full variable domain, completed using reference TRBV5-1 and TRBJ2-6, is KAGVTQTPRYLIKTRGQQVTLSCSPISGHRSVSWYQQTPGQGLQFLFEYFSETQRNKGNFPGRFSGRQFSNSRSEMNVSTLELGDSALYLCASSPEAVDRHFSGANVLTFGAGSRLTVL.

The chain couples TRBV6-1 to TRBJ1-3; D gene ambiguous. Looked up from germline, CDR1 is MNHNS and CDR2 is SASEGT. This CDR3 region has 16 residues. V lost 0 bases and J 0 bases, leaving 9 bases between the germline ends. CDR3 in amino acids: CASSEALAGSGNTIYF. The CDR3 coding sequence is TGTGCCAGCAGTGAAGCGTTAGCGGGCTCTGGAAACACCATATATTTT.

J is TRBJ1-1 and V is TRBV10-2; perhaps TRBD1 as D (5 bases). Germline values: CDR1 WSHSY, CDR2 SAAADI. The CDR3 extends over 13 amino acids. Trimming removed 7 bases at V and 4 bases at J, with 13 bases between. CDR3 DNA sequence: TGCGCCAGCAAGGATAGGGGTTTCACTGAAGCTTTCTTT. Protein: CASKDRGFTEAFF.

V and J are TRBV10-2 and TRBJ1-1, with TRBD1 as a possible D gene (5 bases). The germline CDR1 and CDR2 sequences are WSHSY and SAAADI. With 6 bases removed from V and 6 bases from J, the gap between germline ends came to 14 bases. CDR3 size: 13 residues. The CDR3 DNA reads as TGCGCCAGCAGCTTTTCCGGGGGGGCTGAAGCTTTCTTT. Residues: CASSFSGGAEAFF.

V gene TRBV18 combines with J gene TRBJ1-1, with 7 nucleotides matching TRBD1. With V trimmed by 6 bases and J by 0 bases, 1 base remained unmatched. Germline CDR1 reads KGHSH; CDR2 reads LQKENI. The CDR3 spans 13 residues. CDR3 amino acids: CASSQGVNTEAFF. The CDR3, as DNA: TGTGCCAGCTCCCAGGGGGTGAACACTGAAGCTTTCTTT.

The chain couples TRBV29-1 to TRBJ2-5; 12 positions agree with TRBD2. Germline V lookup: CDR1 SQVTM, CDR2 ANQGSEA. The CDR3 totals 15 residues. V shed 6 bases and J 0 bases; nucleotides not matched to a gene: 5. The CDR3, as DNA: TGCAGCGTGAGGACTAGCGGGGTGAACCAAGAGACCCAGTACTTC. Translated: CSVRTSGVNQETQYF.